The 10 T cell receptor beta chains reported below all come from one sample, sequenced in a study of beta chain features in type 1 diabetes. Of the isolated RNA, all was reverse transcribed, and so the sequenced material was expressed TCRB transcripts. Assay: immunoSEQ multiplex PCR; the TCRdb copy retains only in-frame clones and omits some. The data hold 310,000 or so clones, with roughly 8% observed a single time. The sequenced sample was central memory CD4+ T cells from blood. The receptors were gathered from a woman between 18 and 29 years old in good health.

The table lists this clone with a few counts. The genes are TRBV4-2 and TRBJ2-7; 7 nucleotides align to TRBD1. The germline V gene encodes CDR1 LGHNA and CDR2 YNFKEQ. J gave up 2 bases and V 4 bases, and 5 bases lay outside the gene matches. The CDR3 is 14 residues long. Here the CDR3 DNA reads TGTGCCAGCAGCCCCCAGACAGGGACCTACGAGCAGTACTTC. Amino acids: CASSPQTGTYEQYF.

This clone was detected a few times. V gene TRBV7-8 combines with J gene TRBJ2-1; TRBD1 agrees at 8 bases. Germline values: CDR1 SGHVS, CDR2 FQNEAQ. There are 15 residues in the CDR3. The V and J ends lost 1 base and 8 bases, in that order; junction bases with no gene match: 7. CDR3 sequence reads: CASSLGQGPSHEQFF. DNA for the CDR3: TGTGCCAGCAGCTTAGGACAGGGGCCATCCCATGAGCAGTTCTTC.

A few counts support this clone. Germline and junction disagree at one end, which may indicate a read error. The rearrangement links TRBV6-1 to TRBJ2-6, with D possibly TRBD2 on 6 matching bases. The CDR3 totals 18 residues. CDR1 is MNHNS, CDR2 SASEGT, per germline. In nucleotides, the CDR3 is TGTGCCATCAGTGGGGGGACGGAAGTCTCGACTGGGGCCAACGTCCTGACTTTC. Translated: CAISGGTEVSTGANVLTF.

This chain joins TRBV18 and TRBJ2-7; D is perhaps TRBD1 or TRBD2 (5 bases each). CDR3 length equals 13 residues. Germline V gene lookup returns CDR1 KGHSH and CDR2 LQKENI. The V end was cut by 5 bases, the J end by 9 bases, with 17 bases between. The CDR3: CASSARDPWGQYF. CDR3 nucleotide sequence: TGTGCCAGCTCAGCGAGGGACCCCTGGGGGCAGTACTTC.

This sequence joins TRBV18 and TRBJ2-3; TRBD2 is a possible D gene (5 bases). V was cut by 1 base and J by 0 bases, with 11 bases left in between. The CDR3 spans 16 residues. Per germline, CDR1 KGHSH and CDR2 LQKENI. In DNA, the CDR3 is TGTGCCAGCTCACCACTCGGACTTTCTAGCACAGATACGCAGTATTTT. Translating it yields CASSPLGLSSTDTQYF.

As to this clone: Other DNA sequences within the sample encode an identical CDR3. The rearrangement links TRBV7-2 to TRBJ2-3; TRBD1 matches at 9 bases. Germline CDR1 SGHTA, CDR2 FQGNSA. J lost 6 bases, V lost 3 bases, and 4 bases had no gene match. There are 14 residues in the CDR3. CDR3 DNA sequence: TGTGCCAGCAGCTTGGGACAGGGATCGGATACGCAGTATTTT. Protein sequence: CASSLGQGSDTQYF.

V and J are TRBV25-1 and TRBJ2-1; the match to TRBD1 covers 7 bases. J gave up 0 bases and V 5 bases, and 4 bases lay outside the gene matches. There are 15 residues in the CDR3. CDR1 and CDR2 from the germline V gene are MGHDK and SYGVNS. CDR3 nucleotide sequence: TGTGCCAGCAGTAAGGGACAGAGCTCCTACAATGAGCAGTTCTTC. This gives the protein CASSKGQSSYNEQFF.

This clone showed up many times. The CDR3 is CASSSGQSSGNTIYF. Here the CDR3 DNA reads TGTGCCAGCAGCTCGGGACAGAGCTCTGGAAACACCATATATTTT. The chain recombines TRBV7-8 with TRBJ1-3; TRBD1 matches 7 bases. V dropped 4 bases and J dropped 0; count of bases not matched to a gene: 3. Germline V CDR1 and CDR2: SGHVS, FQNEAQ. CDR3 length: 15 residues.

V gene TRBV20-1 combines with J gene TRBJ1-1; no clear D. V lost 3 bases to trimming and J lost 3 bases, with 5 bases between them. CDR1 and CDR2 from the germline V gene are DFQATT and SNEGSKA (reference sequence). The CDR3 is 11 amino acids. In DNA, the CDR3 is TGCAGTGCTAGTGAATACACTGAAGCTTTCTTT. Its translation is CSASEYTEAFF.

This clone has more than one count but fewer than ten. Germline and junction disagree at one end, which may indicate a read error. The rearrangement links TRBV5-1 to TRBJ2-5; 8 bases fit TRBD2. CDR1 is SGHRS and CDR2 is YFSETQ in the germline V gene. This CDR3 region has 13 residues. The CDR3 bases are TGCGCCAGCAGCTTGGATGTTAGCGGGACGCTCAACTTC. This sequence encodes CASSLDVSGTLNF.